Below are 29 T cell receptor beta chains sequenced from a single sample in a study of blood T cell repertoires in COVID-19. TCRdb's copy holds only in-frame clones and misses some; the assay was immunoSEQ multiplex PCR. The sample lists about 340,000 clones, around 83% occurring once. Material: peripheral blood. These receptors all come from a young man with active or convalescent COVID-19.

J is TRBJ1-5 and V is TRBV6-5; D possibly corresponds to TRBD1 (6 bases). The CDR3 sequence is 15 residues long. The V end lost 6 bases, the J end lost 5 bases, and 17 bases lay between the germline ends. In germline, CDR1 is MNHEY, CDR2 SVGAGI. The CDR3 nucleotides read TGTGCCAGCAGGCAGGGGCCTGCGCCCCATCAGCCCCAGCATTTT. Translated, it gives CASRQGPAPHQPQHF.

This chain links TRBV29-1 with TRBJ1-1, with no clear D. The CDR3 length is 13 residues. Per germline, CDR1 SQVTM and CDR2 ANQGSEA. Between the trimmed V and J ends, which lost 8 bases and 5 bases, there was a span of 18 bases. The chain's CDR3 is CSIRGGRGTEAFF. In DNA, the CDR3 is TGCAGCATCCGCGGAGGGCGCGGGACTGAAGCTTTCTTT.

The V call is TRBV27, the J call TRBJ2-7; weak D call: TRBD2 (6 bases). The CDR3 runs to 13 residues. V was trimmed by 5 bases and J by 9 bases, leaving 17 bases between them. Germline CDR1 and CDR2: MNHEY and SMNVEV (reference sequence). CDR3 sequence (DNA): TGTGCCAGCAGTCGCATAGGGGAGGACTCGCAGTACTTC. Amino acid sequence: CASSRIGEDSQYF.

The CDR3 sequence is CASSLGRAHETQYF. The CDR3 bases are TGTGCCAGCAGCTTGGGCAGGGCCCACGAGACCCAGTACTTC. The V call is TRBV5-4, the J call TRBJ2-5; D is possibly TRBD1 (5 bases). CDR3 length equals 14 residues. Germline V gene sequence: CDR1 SGHNT, CDR2 YYREEE (reference sequence). Trimming shortened V by 0 bases and J by 5 bases, and 11 bases separated the two germline ends.

This chain links TRBV3-1 (or the pseudogene TRBV3-2) with TRBJ1-2; D might be TRBD1 (5 bases). Looked up from germline, CDR1 is LGHDT and CDR2 is YNNKEL (reference sequence). The V end was cut by 4 bases, the J end by 6 bases, with 21 bases between. CDR3 length: 16 amino acids. The chain's CDR3 is CASSREGRASYHGYTF. The CDR3 region has the DNA TGTGCCAGCAGCCGAGAGGGGCGAGCCTCATATCATGGCTACACCTTC.

This clone was detected a few times. V usage is TRBV21-1 and J usage is TRBJ1-5; TRBD1 is taken as the D call from the table, unchecked against the DNA. TRBV21-1 is shown as a pseudogene. This CDR3 has 16 amino acids. In DNA form, the CDR3 reads TGTGCCAGCAGTCAAACAGGGGGCCGGATGGGGCAGCCCCAGCATTTT. Amino acids: CASSQTGGRMGQPQHF.

Remarks on this clone: The identical CDR3 is also encoded by other nucleotide sequences in the sample. This chain uses TRBV18 with TRBJ2-7, with D maybe TRBD2 (6 bases). Germline loops: CDR1 KGHSH, CDR2 LQKENI. V shed 3 bases and J shed 2 bases, with 11 bases lying between them. There are 14 residues in the CDR3. DNA of the CDR3: TGTGCCAGCTCACCCGGACGCGGGACCTACGAGCAGTACTTC. It translates to CASSPGRGTYEQYF. Using reference TRBV18 and TRBJ2-7 for the parts outside the CDR3, the full variable domain is NAGVMQNPRHLVRRRGQEARLRCSPMKGHSHVYWYRQLPEEGLKFMVYLQKENIIDESGMPKERFSAEFPKEGPSILRIQQVVRGDSAAYFCASSPGRGTYEQYFGPGTRLTVT.

The CDR3 DNA reads as TGCGCCAGCAGCCGCCTCACAGGGGGACTAAATGAAGCTTTCTTT. It yields the protein CASSRLTGGLNEAFF. The rearrangement uses TRBV4-3 and TRBJ1-1, with 8 bases fitting TRBD1. Germline CDR1 reads LGHNA; CDR2 reads YSLEER. V trimming: 4 bases; J trimming: 7 bases; junction bases outside the gene matches: 11. The length of the CDR3 is 15 residues.

CDR3 DNA sequence: TGCGCCAGCAGCTTGGGGGACTTCTCCTACAATGAGCAGTTCTTC. Translation gives CASSLGDFSYNEQFF. V usage is TRBV5-1 and J usage is TRBJ2-1; TRBD2 is a possible D gene (6 bases). Germline values: CDR1 SGHRS, CDR2 YFSETQ. Trimming took off 0 bases at V and 0 bases at J, with 7 bases between the two ends. This CDR3 region has 15 residues.

The table lists this clone with a few counts. The rearrangement uses TRBV3-1 (or the pseudogene TRBV3-2) and TRBJ1-2; tentative D call: TRBD1 (6 bases). CDR3 length equals 18 residues. V was clipped by 1 base and J by 0 bases, with 18 bases between them. Germline CDR1 is LGHDT and CDR2 is YNNKEL (reference sequence). CDR3 sequence (DNA): TGTGCCAGCAGCCAAGGCGAAATAAGACAGGAACCTAACTATGGCTACACCTTC. Translation gives CASSQGEIRQEPNYGYTF.

This sequence joins TRBV19 and TRBJ2-1; D possibly corresponds to TRBD1 (5 bases). Germline V CDR1 and CDR2: LNHDA, SQIVND (reference sequence). V was shortened by 5 bases and J by 6 bases, with 11 bases between the two germline ends. The CDR3 contains 13 residues. As DNA, the CDR3 is TGTGCCAGTAGTCTGACAGTTACCAATGAGCAGTTCTTC. Amino acids: CASSLTVTNEQFF.

V and J are TRBV5-6 and TRBJ2-3; TRBD2 matches 11 bases. The length of the CDR3 is 15 residues. Germline values: CDR1 SGHDT, CDR2 YYEEEE. The V and J ends lost 4 bases and 7 bases, in that order; junction bases with no gene match: 8. The CDR3 DNA reads as TGTGCCAGCAGCCCGACTAGCGGGGTCGGTAATACGCAGTATTTT. Its protein is CASSPTSGVGNTQYF. The full variable domain, its missing parts supplied by reference TRBV5-6 and TRBJ2-3, is DAGVTQSPTHLIKTRGQQVTLRCSPKSGHDTVSWYQQALGQGPQFIFQYYEEEERQRGNFPDRFSGHQFPNYSSELNVNALLLGDSALYLCASSPTSGVGNTQYFGPGTRLTVL.

The V and J genes are TRBV7-9 and TRBJ2-3, with 7 nucleotides matching TRBD2. Germline V gene sequence: CDR1 SEHNR, CDR2 FQNEAQ (reference sequence). V lost 2 bases, J lost 3 bases, and 11 bases stayed unmatched. The CDR3 consists of 17 residues. In DNA form, the CDR3 reads TGTGCCAGCAGCTTAACCCCTGGGGGGGGGAGAACAGATACGCAGTATTTT. Protein: CASSLTPGGGRTDTQYF. Based on the CDR3 plus reference TRBV7-9 and TRBJ2-3, the full variable domain is DTGVSQNPRHKITKRGQNVTFRCDPISEHNRLYWYRQTLGQGPEFLTYFQNEAQLEKSRLLSDRFSAERPKGSFSTLEIQRTEQGDSAMYLCASSLTPGGGRTDTQYFGPGTRLTVL.

V gene TRBV11-3 combines with J gene TRBJ2-1; D possibly corresponds to TRBD1 (5 bases). The length of the CDR3 is 13 residues. V was cut by 6 bases and J by 2 bases, with 8 bases left in between. From germline, CDR1 is SGHNT and CDR2 YENEEA. CDR3 amino acids: CASSLGPYNEQFF. DNA for the CDR3: TGTGCCAGCAGTCTGGGGCCCTACAATGAGCAGTTCTTC.

V usage is TRBV3-1 (or the pseudogene TRBV3-2) and J usage is TRBJ2-7, with 8 nucleotides matching TRBD1. V shed 2 bases, J shed 3 bases, and the junction held 6 bases outside the gene matches. Germline assignment: CDR1 LGHDT and CDR2 YNNKEL (reference sequence). The CDR3 length is 15 residues. CDR3 coding DNA: TGTGCCAGCAGCCAAATGGGACAGGACCACTACGAGCAGTACTTC. Its protein is CASSQMGQDHYEQYF.

The V call is TRBV19, the J call TRBJ1-2; no definite D call. The germline V gene encodes CDR1 LNHDA and CDR2 SQIVND (reference sequence). The CDR3 totals 13 residues. V was cut by 7 bases and J by 6 bases, with 15 bases left in between. The CDR3 loop reads CASTLAGRNGYTF. CDR3 nucleotide sequence: TGTGCCAGTACCCTGGCAGGTCGGAATGGCTACACCTTC.

The chain recombines TRBV9 with TRBJ2-7, with 12 bases identical to TRBD2. The V gene's germline CDR1 is SGDLS and CDR2 YYNGEE. The V gene end was trimmed by 3 bases and the J gene end by 2 bases; junction bases not matched to a gene: 0. The CDR3 has 14 residues. DNA for the CDR3: TGTGCCAGCAGCGCTAGCGGGAGGGCCTACGAGCAGTACTTC. Translated: CASSASGRAYEQYF.

This rearrangement joins TRBV11-2 to TRBJ2-1, with 10 bases identical to TRBD1. The CDR3 has 15 residues. Losses at the gene ends were 1 base for V and 8 bases for J; bases not matched to a gene: 5. CDR1 is SGHAT and CDR2 is FQNNGV in the germline V gene. CDR3 sequence (DNA): TGTGCCAGCAGCTTAGGGGGGACAGGGGATGATGAGCAGTTCTTC. This sequence encodes CASSLGGTGDDEQFF. Supplemented by reference TRBV11-2 and TRBJ2-1, the full variable domain reads EAGVAQSPRYKIIEKRQSVAFWCNPISGHATLYWYQQILGQGPKLLIQFQNNGVVDDSQLPKDRFSAERLKGVDSTLKIQPAKLEDSAVYLCASSLGGTGDDEQFFGPGTRLTVL.

The CDR3 DNA sequence: TGTGCCAGCAGTTTACGGCGGGAGTTCTCCTACGAGCAGTACTTC. Its translation: CASSLRREFSYEQYF. The chain carries TRBV27 and TRBJ2-7; 7 bases are a match to TRBD2. CDR1 and CDR2 from the germline V gene are MNHEY and SMNVEV (reference sequence). The ends lost 2 bases at V and 0 bases at J; junction bases unmatched: 4. The CDR3 contains 15 residues.

This clone was recorded at least ten times. V is TRBV7-2 and J is TRBJ1-2; D might be TRBD1 (6 bases). V was cut by 3 bases and J by 7 bases, with 12 bases left in between. Germline CDR1 reads SGHTA; CDR2 reads FQGNSA. This CDR3 contains 13 residues. CDR3 amino acids: CASSFTGLVGYTF. The DNA of the CDR3 is TGTGCCAGCAGCTTTACAGGGTTAGTTGGCTACACCTTC.

The CDR3 DNA sequence: TGTGCCAGCAGCGACGACAGGGAGAGAACTGAAGCTTTCTTT. This gives the protein CASSDDRERTEAFF. The V and J genes are TRBV9 and TRBJ1-1, with TRBD1 matching over 7 bases. Germline V gives CDR1 SGDLS, CDR2 YYNGEE. CDR3 length: 14 amino acids. V was pared by 3 bases and J by 5 bases, with 7 bases of the junction left unmatched.

The chain couples TRBV10-3 to TRBJ1-6; 8 bases align to TRBD1. V dropped 3 bases and J dropped 14; count of bases not matched to a gene: 21. This CDR3 is 18 amino acids long. Germline lookup yields CDR1 ENHRY and CDR2 SYGVKD. CDR3 DNA: TGTGCCATCAGTGATAAATTGTTGAGTTCAGGGGGCGTTCCGACCCTCCACTTT. Translation: CAISDKLLSSGGVPTLHF.

The chain employs TRBV7-8 and TRBJ2-3; D remains unclear. Trimming took off 2 bases at V and 5 bases at J, with 5 bases between the two ends. Germline assignment: CDR1 SGHVS and CDR2 FQNEAQ. The CDR3 extends over 12 amino acids. Written as DNA, the CDR3 is TGTGCCAGCAGCTTACGGTTAGATACGCAGTATTTT. It yields the protein CASSLRLDTQYF.

The V gene is TRBV5-1, the J gene TRBJ1-1, with 8 bases matching TRBD1. V trimming: 5 bases; J trimming: 5 bases; junction bases outside the gene matches: 17. The germline CDR1 and CDR2 sequences are SGHRS and YFSETQ. The CDR3 has 17 residues. CDR3: CASRKKDRVELRTEAFF. CDR3 nucleotides: TGCGCCAGCAGGAAAAAGGACAGGGTTGAGTTGCGTACTGAAGCTTTCTTT.

This clone has a handful of counts. This chain connects TRBV11-3 to TRBJ2-6; D remains unclear. Germline CDR1 SGHNT, CDR2 YENEEA. Between the trimmed V and J ends, which lost 1 base and 2 bases, there was a span of 6 bases. The CDR3 sequence is 15 residues long. CDR3 sequence reads: CASSLGEPGANVLTF. The DNA for the CDR3 is TGTGCCAGCAGCTTAGGAGAGCCTGGGGCCAACGTCCTGACTTTC.

The chain has TRBV7-9 and TRBJ2-7; 7 bases are shared with TRBD1. The CDR3 runs 15 residues. Germline CDR1 SEHNR, CDR2 FQNEAQ (reference sequence). V shed 1 base, J shed 5 bases, and the junction held 8 bases outside the gene matches. The CDR3 region has the DNA TGTGCCAGCAGCTTAGATAGGACAGGATCCCACGAGCAGTACTTC. Protein sequence: CASSLDRTGSHEQYF.

The chain joins TRBV5-6 to TRBJ2-4; the match to TRBD2 covers 9 bases. The V gene end was trimmed by 6 bases and the J gene end by 6 bases; junction bases not matched to a gene: 13. In germline, CDR1 is SGHDT, CDR2 YYEEEE. The CDR3 loop spans 16 amino acids. CDR3 in amino acids: CASTQRAGGPVNIQYF. The CDR3 DNA follows: TGTGCCAGCACCCAGCGGGCGGGGGGGCCGGTAAACATTCAGTACTTC.

This chain joins TRBV4-2 and TRBJ2-1; 11 bases align to TRBD2. V lost 4 bases to trimming and J lost 8 bases; unmatched junction nucleotides: 13. Germline CDR1 is LGHNA and CDR2 is YNFKEQ. The CDR3 covers 17 residues. This CDR3 reads CASSRTLAGGAAHEQFF. CDR3 nucleotides: TGTGCCAGCAGCCGGACCTTAGCGGGGGGGGCGGCCCATGAGCAGTTCTTC.

A single count supports this clone. The chain joins TRBV7-5 to TRBJ1-3; the table assigns TRBD1, which was not confirmed against the DNA. TRBV7-5 is tagged as a pseudogene. The CDR3 runs to 14 residues. The CDR3 region has the DNA TGTGCCAGAAGCTTAGCTGATCCTCCAGACACCATATATTTT. Its translation is CARSLADPPDTIYF.